The 23 T cell receptor beta chains listed next were all sequenced from one sample in a study of T-cell memory formation after mild COVID-19. TCRdb ran MiXCR on the 5' RACE reads and lists one entry per CDR3 protein. Of about 170,000 distinct CDR3 sequences detected, roughly 13% appear once; the ten largest clones hold about 3.3%. What was sequenced was PBMCs or a T cell subset sorted from them (not recorded which). All receptors derive from a man in his late teens or twenties who had mild COVID-19 (a few samples of this study predate the infection). Cell type and time point are not known.

This clonotype was counted only a few times. The rearrangement joins TRBV6-1 to TRBJ1-6, with D maybe TRBD1 (5 bases). Germline V gene lookup returns CDR1 MNHNS and CDR2 SASEGT. V was clipped by 4 bases and J by 1 base, with 20 bases between them. The length of the CDR3 is 19 residues. CDR3 sequence: CASSGPAGRIRSYNSPLHF. CDR3 bases: TGTGCCAGCAGTGGACCGGCGGGGCGAATAAGATCCTATAATTCACCCCTCCACTTT.

This chain joins TRBV5-6 and TRBJ1-6; D call uncertain. The germline V gene has CDR1 SGHDT and CDR2 YYEEEE. The CDR3 length is 12 residues. Trimming stripped 5 bases from V and 9 bases from J, with 9 bases between. The CDR3 nucleotides are TGTGCCAGCAGTTGGTCTCGTTCACCCCTCCACTTT. Its translation is CASSWSRSPLHF. Full variable domain (missing parts from reference TRBV5-6 and TRBJ1-6): DAGVTQSPTHLIKTRGQQVTLRCSPKSGHDTVSWYQQALGQGPQFIFQYYEEEERQRGNFPDRFSGHQFPNYSSELNVNALLLGDSALYLCASSWSRSPLHFGNGTRLTVT.

This clonotype was picked up a small number of times. This chain connects TRBV7-9 to TRBJ1-4; D possibly corresponds to TRBD1 (5 bases). Germline CDR1 is SEHNR and CDR2 is FQNEAQ (reference sequence). The CDR3 extends over 13 amino acids. Trimming took 7 bases from V and 7 from J, leaving 13 bases between them. DNA for the CDR3: TGTGCCAGCACCCTCGTGGGGGGTGAAAAACTGTTTTTT. Translated: CASTLVGGEKLFF.

This clonotype was recorded many times. The chain couples TRBV7-2 to TRBJ1-1, with a tentative D call TRBD1 (5 bases). V lost 3 bases to trimming and J lost 0 bases, with 11 bases between them. The germline V gene encodes CDR1 SGHTA and CDR2 FQGNSA. This CDR3 spans 15 amino acids. This CDR3 reads CASSFQGSMNTEAFF. CDR3 in DNA: TGTGCCAGCAGCTTCCAGGGCAGCATGAACACTGAAGCTTTCTTT.

The table lists this clonotype with a few counts. This rearrangement joins TRBV18 to TRBJ2-5; D possibly matches TRBD1 or TRBD2 (6 bases each). Germline values: CDR1 KGHSH, CDR2 LQKENI. Between the trimmed V and J ends, which lost 0 bases and 4 bases, there was a span of 15 bases. The length of the CDR3 is 16 residues. The CDR3 DNA follows: TGTGCCAGCTCACCACCGGGACGGCCGGGGGCAGAGACCCAGTACTTC. Translating it yields CASSPPGRPGAETQYF. Together with reference TRBV18 and TRBJ2-5, the CDR3 gives the full variable domain: NAGVMQNPRHLVRRRGQEARLRCSPMKGHSHVYWYRQLPEEGLKFMVYLQKENIIDESGMPKERFSAEFPKEGPSILRIQQVVRGDSAAYFCASSPPGRPGAETQYFGPGTRLLVL.

This clonotype was counted only a few times. CDR3 coding DNA: TGTGCCAGCAGTGGCGGGGGGCGTGATGAGCAGTTCTTC. It specifies CASSGGGRDEQFF. The chain links TRBV2 to TRBJ2-1; TRBD2 matches at 8 bases. CDR3 size: 13 residues. With 4 bases clipped from V and 8 bases from J, the junction kept 4 bases outside the gene matches. The germline gives CDR1 SNHLY, CDR2 FYNNEI.

In its sample, this clonotype was seen a few times. The chain is built from TRBV4-3 and TRBJ2-3, with 7 bases that match TRBD2. The CDR3 has 15 amino acids. Germline V gene lookup returns CDR1 LGHNA and CDR2 YSLEER. V lost 4 bases to trimming and J lost 2 bases; unmatched junction nucleotides: 6. CDR3 bases: TGCGCCAGCAGCCGCGCGGGGGACCCCACAGATACGCAGTATTTT. Amino acids: CASSRAGDPTDTQYF.

This clonotype was picked up a small number of times. The V gene is TRBV4-2, the J gene TRBJ2-2; TRBD2 matches 9 bases. V dropped 6 bases and J dropped 4; count of bases not matched to a gene: 9. The CDR3 has 16 amino acids. The germline V gene encodes CDR1 LGHNA and CDR2 YNFKEQ. The CDR3 loop reads CASSLPGLASTGELFF. DNA of the CDR3: TGTGCCAGCAGTCTACCGGGACTAGCATCCACCGGGGAGCTGTTTTTT.

The CDR3 is CASRENAGHQVNTEAFF. The CDR3 DNA is TGCGCCAGCAGAGAGAACGCGGGTCACCAAGTCAACACTGAAGCTTTCTTT. The chain uses TRBV10-1 and TRBJ1-1; no firm D call. Trimming stripped 6 bases from V and 2 bases from J, with 22 bases between. The CDR3 sequence is 17 residues long. The germline CDR1 and CDR2 sequences are WNHNN and SYGVQD (reference sequence).

V usage is TRBV9 and J usage is TRBJ1-3; D is perhaps TRBD1 (6 bases). Trimming removed 0 bases from V and 3 bases from J, with 10 bases in between. The CDR3 length is 15 residues. The germline V gene has CDR1 SGDLS and CDR2 YYNGEE. DNA of the CDR3: TGTGCCAGCAGCGTAGTGGGCAGGGGTGGAAACACCATATATTTT. This translates into CASSVVGRGGNTIYF.

The V call is TRBV24-1, the J call TRBJ2-5, with 7 positions matching TRBD2. In germline, CDR1 is KGHDR, CDR2 SFDVKD. V trimming: 1 base; J trimming: 4 bases; junction bases outside the gene matches: 8. The CDR3 totals 16 residues. The CDR3 DNA follows: TGTGCCACCAGTGATTTTGGGCTAGCGGAGGGAGAGACCCAGTACTTC. This codes for CATSDFGLAEGETQYF.

The CDR3 is CASSSRRQLNYGYTF. CDR3 coding DNA: TGTGCCAGCAGCTCGAGGAGGCAGCTTAACTATGGCTACACCTTC. J is TRBJ1-2 and V is TRBV7-9; D uncertain. The germline V gene has CDR1 SEHNR and CDR2 FQNEAQ (reference sequence). V lost 4 bases and J 1 base, leaving 13 bases between the germline ends. The CDR3 extends over 15 amino acids.

V usage is TRBV6-6 and J usage is TRBJ1-4; a possible D gene is TRBD1 (6 bases). The length of the CDR3 is 16 residues. The germline V gene encodes CDR1 MNHNY and CDR2 SVGAGI (reference sequence). Trimming pared 2 bases from V and 11 bases from J, leaving 21 bases between. The CDR3 reads CASSYPGGTGHGKLFF. The DNA of the CDR3 is TGTGCCAGCAGTTACCCCGGTGGGACGGGACACGGTAAACTGTTTTTT.

This clonotype showed up just a few times. The chain has TRBV24-1 and TRBJ1-2; TRBD1 might be the D (5 bases). V was pared by 4 bases and J by 5 bases, with 19 bases between. The CDR3 is 16 residues long. Germline CDR1 reads KGHDR; CDR2 reads SFDVKD. The CDR3 is CATSDTDTTAIYGYTF. The DNA of the CDR3 is TGTGCCACCAGTGACACCGATACGACAGCTATTTATGGCTACACCTTC.

CDR3: CASSLRSSGGLTYNEQFF. DNA of the CDR3: TGCGCCAGCAGCTTGCGCTCAAGCGGGGGCCTCACCTACAATGAGCAGTTCTTC. The chain has TRBV5-1 and TRBJ2-1, with 8 bases that match TRBD2. Unmatched junction bases numbered 11, after V lost 1 base and J lost 2 bases. This CDR3 has 18 residues. Germline assignment: CDR1 SGHRS and CDR2 YFSETQ. Using reference TRBV5-1 and TRBJ2-1 for the parts outside the CDR3, the full variable domain is KAGVTQTPRYLIKTRGQQVTLSCSPISGHRSVSWYQQTPGQGLQFLFEYFSETQRNKGNFPGRFSGRQFSNSRSEMNVSTLELGDSALYLCASSLRSSGGLTYNEQFFGPGTRLTVL.

J is TRBJ2-6 and V is TRBV9; D not resolved. The CDR3 spans 16 residues. Trimming removed 3 bases at V and 0 bases at J, with 10 bases between. The germline CDR1 and CDR2 sequences are SGDLS and YYNGEE. CDR3 residues: CASSDTVSSGANVLTF. The CDR3 DNA is TGTGCCAGCAGCGATACAGTTTCCTCTGGGGCCAACGTCCTGACTTTC.

This clonotype was detected ten times or more. This chain connects TRBV6-5 to TRBJ2-7, with TRBD2 matching 7 bases. This CDR3 is built from 16 residues. The V segment lost 7 bases and the J segment 0 bases; nucleotides outside the gene matches: 12. Germline values: CDR1 MNHEY, CDR2 SVGAGI. CDR3 loop: CASTRYSGQSSYEQYF. The CDR3 DNA sequence: TGTGCCAGCACCCGATATAGCGGGCAAAGCTCCTACGAGCAGTACTTC.

The chain combines TRBV7-2 with TRBJ2-1; D remains ambiguous. This CDR3 comprises 14 residues. Trimming took 0 bases from V and 9 from J, leaving 12 bases between them. CDR1 is SGHTA and CDR2 is FQGNSA in the germline V gene. The CDR3 region is CASSLAPPPTEQFF. The CDR3 region has the DNA TGTGCCAGCAGCTTAGCGCCGCCTCCCACTGAGCAGTTCTTC.

This chain connects TRBV5-1 to TRBJ2-5; D gene uncertain. Germline-derived CDR1 and CDR2 are SGHRS and YFSETQ. This CDR3 comprises 12 residues. Deletions cut 7 bases from V and 2 bases from J, with 9 bases between. CDR3 nucleotide sequence: TGCGCCAGCGGCCTTACACAAGAGACCCAGTACTTC. It specifies CASGLTQETQYF.

The J gene is TRBJ2-2, the V gene TRBV4-3; D gene unclear. Germline CDR1 LGHNA, CDR2 YSLEER. The CDR3 spans 14 residues. Trimming took off 3 bases at V and 6 bases at J, with 11 bases between the two ends. Here the CDR3 reads CASSQQFSSGELFF. DNA of the CDR3: TGCGCCAGCAGCCAGCAGTTTAGTTCCGGGGAGCTGTTTTTT.

The CDR3 is CASRREGNTEAFF. The CDR3 coding sequence is TGTGCCAGCAGAAGGGAGGGGAACACTGAAGCTTTCTTT. V and J are TRBV2 and TRBJ1-1; D uncertain. This CDR3 has 13 residues. Trimming removed 6 bases at V and 1 base at J, with 9 bases between. Germline V gene data show CDR1 as SNHLY and CDR2 as FYNNEI.

In its sample, this clonotype was seen a few times. The J gene is TRBJ1-6, the V gene TRBV5-4; D is ambiguous. There are 13 residues in the CDR3. Germline V gene data show CDR1 as SGHNT and CDR2 as YYREEE (reference sequence). V dropped 4 bases and J dropped 11 bases, with 13 bases sitting between them. The CDR3 loop is CASSQERDAPLHF. DNA of the CDR3: TGTGCCAGCAGCCAGGAGAGGGATGCACCCCTCCACTTT.

In this sample, this clonotype turned up once. This chain uses TRBV7-2 with TRBJ1-1; 11 bases are shared with TRBD1. The CDR3 consists of 13 residues. V dropped 6 bases and J dropped 8; count of bases not matched to a gene: 5. Germline CDR1 and CDR2: SGHTA and FQGNSA. This CDR3 reads CASRPGDRGEAFF. For the CDR3, the DNA is TGTGCCAGCAGACCTGGGGACAGGGGGGAAGCTTTCTTT.